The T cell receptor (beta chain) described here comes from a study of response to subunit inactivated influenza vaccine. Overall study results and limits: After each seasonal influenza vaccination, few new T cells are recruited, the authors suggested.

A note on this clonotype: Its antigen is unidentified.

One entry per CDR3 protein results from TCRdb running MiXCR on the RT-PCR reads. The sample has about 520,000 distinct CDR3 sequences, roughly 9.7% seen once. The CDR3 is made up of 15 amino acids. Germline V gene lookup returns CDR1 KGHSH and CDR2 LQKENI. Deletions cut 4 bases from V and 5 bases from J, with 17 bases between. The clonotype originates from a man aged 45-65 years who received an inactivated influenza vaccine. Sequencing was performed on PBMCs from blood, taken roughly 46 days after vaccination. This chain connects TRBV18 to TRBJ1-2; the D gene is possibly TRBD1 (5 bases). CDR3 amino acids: CASSLSGGDRYGYTF. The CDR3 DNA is TGTGCCAGCTCACTCTCAGGAGGGGATCGTTATGGCTACACCTTC.